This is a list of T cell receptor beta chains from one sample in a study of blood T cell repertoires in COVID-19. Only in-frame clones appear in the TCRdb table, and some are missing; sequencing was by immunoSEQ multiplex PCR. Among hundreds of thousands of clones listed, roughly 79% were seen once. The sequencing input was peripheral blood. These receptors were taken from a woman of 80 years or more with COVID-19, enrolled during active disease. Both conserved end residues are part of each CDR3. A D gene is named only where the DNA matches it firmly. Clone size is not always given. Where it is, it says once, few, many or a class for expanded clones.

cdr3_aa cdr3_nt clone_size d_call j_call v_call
CASSLGTGENGYTF TGTGCCAGCAGCTTGGGGACAGGGGAGAATGGCTACACCTTC - TRBD1 TRBJ1-2 TRBV9
CASSSRQDERGYTF TGTGCCAGTAGTTCTAGACAGGACGAGAGGGGCTACACCTTC few - TRBJ1-2 TRBV19
CASSRTSGGASEQYF TGTGCCAGCAGCCGGACTAGCGGGGGGGCCAGCGAGCAGTACTTC - TRBD2 TRBJ2-7 TRBV3-1/TRBV3-2
CASSQVTGGTEAFF TGTGCCAGCAGCCAAGTGACAGGGGGCACTGAAGCTTTCTTT - TRBD1 TRBJ1-1 TRBV4-2
CASSFGAGDTQYF TGTGCCAGCAGCTTTGGGGCAGGAGATACGCAGTATTTT - - TRBJ2-3 TRBV7-9
CASSLYLGVSTEAFF TGTGCCAGCAGCTTGTATCTAGGCGTAAGCACTGAAGCTTTCTTT - - TRBJ1-1 TRBV5-6
CASSPQGATDTGELFF TGTGCCAGCTCACCACAGGGGGCGACGGACACCGGGGAGCTGTTTTTT few TRBD1 TRBJ2-2 TRBV18
CATMDRPLSGYTF TGTGCCACTATGGACAGGCCATTGTCCGGCTACACCTTC - TRBD1 TRBJ1-2 TRBV19
CAWSGNIQNTEAFF TGTGCCTGGAGTGGAAACATCCAGAACACTGAAGCTTTCTTT - - TRBJ1-1 TRBV30
CASSLEGRDQPQHF TGTGCCAGCAGCTTAGAGGGGAGGGATCAGCCCCAGCATTTT - - TRBJ1-5 TRBV11-2